This TCR beta chain was obtained from a study of T cells in Graves' hyperthyroidism and ophthalmopathy. Concerning this clonotype itself: What it binds is not known.

Germline V lookup: CDR1 MNHNS, CDR2 SASEGT. The CDR3 runs to 16 residues. V lost 6 bases and J 5 bases, leaving 19 bases between the germline ends. Fresh peripheral blood, roughly 9.8 ml of it, supplied the PBMCs. RNA transcripts provided the source from which TCR beta CDR3 regions were amplified. First-round RT-PCR with HTBI primers amplified the TCR CDR3 region. TCRdb re-derived calls from the multiplex PCR reads in MiXCR, one entry per CDR3 protein. In the table there are fewer than 400,000 distinct CDR3 sequences, more than 15% of which are singletons. Study-wide points: Through a model of 13 V-J features, ophthalmopathy was separated from stable hyperthyroidism.

The chain carries TRBV6-1 and TRBJ2-2; D possibly corresponds to TRBD1 (5 bases). Sequencing was carried out using blood. The sequence was collected from a woman younger than 30 with Graves' hyperthyroidism that later progressed to Graves' ophthalmopathy. The chain's CDR3 is CASRKASFRETGELFF. CDR3 nucleotide sequence: TGTGCCAGCAGGAAAGCGTCTTTCAGGGAAACCGGGGAGCTGTTTTTT.